Below, one T cell receptor beta chain is given with its context. Its antigen is still unknown. This entry comes from a study of CD4+ T cells in melanoma. Study-wide points: Neoantigen-specific CD4+ T cells in melanoma reportedly had diverse differentiation states. A reported correlation linked neoantigen-specific CD4+ T cells to CD8+, macrophage and B cell function.

Repertoires were generated with immunoSEQ multiplex PCR, while TCRdb's copy carries only in-frame clones and drops some. This sample carries 10,000 to 12,000 clones, 64% of them seen once, and the ten largest clones take about 12%. V was cut by 0 bases and J by 3 bases, with 14 bases left in between. The CDR3 extends over 16 amino acids. The germline gives CDR1 SEHNR, CDR2 FQNEAQ (reference sequence). This sequence originates from a human donor with melanoma. The source material was cells from a culture (not recorded whether cultured in vitro). The J gene is TRBJ1-1, the V gene TRBV7-9, with D uncertain. The CDR3: CASSLAYTADYTEAFF. The CDR3 DNA sequence: TGTGCCAGCAGCTTAGCGTATACAGCCGATTACACTGAAGCTTTCTTT.